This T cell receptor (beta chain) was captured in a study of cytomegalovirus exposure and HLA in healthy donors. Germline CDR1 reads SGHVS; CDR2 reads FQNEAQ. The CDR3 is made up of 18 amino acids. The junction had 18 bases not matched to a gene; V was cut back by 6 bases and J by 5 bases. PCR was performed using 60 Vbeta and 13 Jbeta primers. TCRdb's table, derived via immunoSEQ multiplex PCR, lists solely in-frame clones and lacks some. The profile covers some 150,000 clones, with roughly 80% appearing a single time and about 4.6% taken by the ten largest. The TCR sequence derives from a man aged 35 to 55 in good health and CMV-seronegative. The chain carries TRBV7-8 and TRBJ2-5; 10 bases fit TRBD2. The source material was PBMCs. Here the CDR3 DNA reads TGTGCCAGCAGTACCCACGGGGGGACTAGCGCAGGGGGGGAGACCCAGTACTTC. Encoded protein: CASSTHGGTSAGGETQYF.